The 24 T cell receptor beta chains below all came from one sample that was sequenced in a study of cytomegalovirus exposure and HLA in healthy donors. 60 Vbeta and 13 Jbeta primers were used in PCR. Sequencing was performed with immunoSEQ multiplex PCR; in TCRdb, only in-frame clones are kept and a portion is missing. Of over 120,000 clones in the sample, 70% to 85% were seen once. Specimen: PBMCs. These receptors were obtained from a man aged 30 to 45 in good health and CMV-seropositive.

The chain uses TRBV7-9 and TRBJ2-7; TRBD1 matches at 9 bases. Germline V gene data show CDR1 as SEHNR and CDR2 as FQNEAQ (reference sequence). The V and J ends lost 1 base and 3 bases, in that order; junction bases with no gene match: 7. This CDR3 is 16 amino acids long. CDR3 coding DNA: TGTGCCAGCAGCTTAGTGCGGGACAGGGAGATCTACGAGCAGTACTTC. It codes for CASSLVRDREIYEQYF. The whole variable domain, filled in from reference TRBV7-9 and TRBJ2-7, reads DTGVSQNPRHKITKRGQNVTFRCDPISEHNRLYWYRQTLGQGPEFLTYFQNEAQLEKSRLLSDRFSAERPKGSFSTLEIQRTEQGDSAMYLCASSLVRDREIYEQYFGPGTRLTVT.

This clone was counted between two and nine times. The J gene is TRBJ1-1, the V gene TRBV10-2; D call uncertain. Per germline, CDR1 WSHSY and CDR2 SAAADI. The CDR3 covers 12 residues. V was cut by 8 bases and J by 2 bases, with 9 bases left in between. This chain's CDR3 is CASLGRNTEAFF. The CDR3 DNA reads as TGCGCCAGCCTTGGCCGAAACACTGAAGCTTTCTTT.

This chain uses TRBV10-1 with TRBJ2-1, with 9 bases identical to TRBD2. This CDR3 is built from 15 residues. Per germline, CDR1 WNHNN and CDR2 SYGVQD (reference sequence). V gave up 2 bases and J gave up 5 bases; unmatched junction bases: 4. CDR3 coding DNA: TGCGCCAGCAGTGAGAGGACTAGCGTCCACAATGAGCAGTTCTTC. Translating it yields CASSERTSVHNEQFF.

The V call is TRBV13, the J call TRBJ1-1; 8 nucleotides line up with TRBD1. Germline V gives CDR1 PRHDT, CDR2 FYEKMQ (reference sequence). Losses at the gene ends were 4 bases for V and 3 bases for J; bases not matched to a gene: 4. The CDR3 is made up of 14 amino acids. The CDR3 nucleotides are TGTGCCAGCAGCTCGAGGACAGGGTACACTGAAGCTTTCTTT. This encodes CASSSRTGYTEAFF.

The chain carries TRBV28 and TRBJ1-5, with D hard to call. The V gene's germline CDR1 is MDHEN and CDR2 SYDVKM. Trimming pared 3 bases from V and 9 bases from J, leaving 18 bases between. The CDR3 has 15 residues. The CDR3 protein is CASSFVASGLRPQHF. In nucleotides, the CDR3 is TGTGCCAGCAGTTTCGTCGCTTCAGGCCTCCGGCCCCAGCATTTT.

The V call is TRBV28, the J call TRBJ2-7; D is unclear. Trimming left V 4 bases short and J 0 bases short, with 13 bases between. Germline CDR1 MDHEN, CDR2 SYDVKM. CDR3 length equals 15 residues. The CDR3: CASSSPSLSSYEQYF. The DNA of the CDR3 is TGTGCCAGCAGTTCCCCCTCCCTTAGCTCCTACGAGCAGTACTTC. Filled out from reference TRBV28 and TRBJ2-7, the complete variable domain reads DVKVTQSSRYLVKRTGEKVFLECVQDMDHENMFWYRQDPGLGLRLIYFSYDVKMKEKGDIPEGYSVSREKKERFSLILESASTNQTSMYLCASSSPSLSSYEQYFGPGTRLTVT.

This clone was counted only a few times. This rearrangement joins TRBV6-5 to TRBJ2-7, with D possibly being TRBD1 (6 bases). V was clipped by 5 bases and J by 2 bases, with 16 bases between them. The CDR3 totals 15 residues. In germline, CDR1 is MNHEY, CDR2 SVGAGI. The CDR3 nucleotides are TGTGCCAGCAGTCCCGGGACACTTGCTCCCTACGAGCAGTACTTC. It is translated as CASSPGTLAPYEQYF.

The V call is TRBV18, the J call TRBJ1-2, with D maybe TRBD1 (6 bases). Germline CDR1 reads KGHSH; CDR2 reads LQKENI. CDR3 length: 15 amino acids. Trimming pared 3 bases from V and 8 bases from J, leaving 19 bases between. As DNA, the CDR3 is TGTGCCAGCTCACCTACCTCGGCAGGGGTGGGCGGCTACACCTTC. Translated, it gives CASSPTSAGVGGYTF.

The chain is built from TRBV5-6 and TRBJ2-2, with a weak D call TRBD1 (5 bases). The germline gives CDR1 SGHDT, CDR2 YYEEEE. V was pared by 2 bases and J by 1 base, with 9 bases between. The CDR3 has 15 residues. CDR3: CASSLGRGNTGELFF. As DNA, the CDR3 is TGTGCCAGCAGCTTAGGAAGGGGGAACACCGGGGAGCTGTTTTTT.

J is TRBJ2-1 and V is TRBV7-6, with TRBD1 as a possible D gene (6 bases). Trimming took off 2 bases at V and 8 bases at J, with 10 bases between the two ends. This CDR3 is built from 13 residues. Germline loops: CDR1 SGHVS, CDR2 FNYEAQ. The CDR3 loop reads CASSLRTADEQFF. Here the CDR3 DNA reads TGTGCCAGCAGCTTAAGGACAGCGGATGAGCAGTTCTTC.

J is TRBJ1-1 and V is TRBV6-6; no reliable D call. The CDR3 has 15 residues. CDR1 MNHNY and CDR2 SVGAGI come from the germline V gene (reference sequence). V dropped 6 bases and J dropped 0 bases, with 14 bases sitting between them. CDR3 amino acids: CASSTARSMNTEAFF. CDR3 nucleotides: TGTGCCAGCAGCACCGCCCGGAGCATGAACACTGAAGCTTTCTTT.

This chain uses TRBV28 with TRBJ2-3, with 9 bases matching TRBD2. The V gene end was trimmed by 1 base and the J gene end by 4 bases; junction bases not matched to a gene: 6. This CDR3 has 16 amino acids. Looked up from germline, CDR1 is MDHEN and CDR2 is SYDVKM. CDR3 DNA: TGTGCCAGCAGTTTATCTGGCGGGGGGGCGGCAGATACGCAGTATTTT. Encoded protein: CASSLSGGGAADTQYF.

CDR3 residues: CASSYKRGPYNEQFF. CDR3 coding DNA: TGTGCCAGCAGTTACAAGCGGGGCCCCTACAATGAGCAGTTCTTC. The chain employs TRBV6-5 and TRBJ2-1; 7 bases fit TRBD2. After removal of 2 bases from V and 2 bases from J, the junction contained 3 bases not matched to a gene. This CDR3 contains 15 residues. The germline V gene encodes CDR1 MNHEY and CDR2 SVGAGI.

CDR3 sequence: CASSTGAEKLFF. The CDR3 nucleotides read TGTGCCAGCTCAACAGGGGCGGAAAAACTGTTTTTT. This chain joins TRBV18 and TRBJ1-4; 7 bases agree with TRBD1. CDR3 length equals 12 residues. Per germline, CDR1 KGHSH and CDR2 LQKENI. V shed 5 bases and J 8 bases; nucleotides not matched to a gene: 2.

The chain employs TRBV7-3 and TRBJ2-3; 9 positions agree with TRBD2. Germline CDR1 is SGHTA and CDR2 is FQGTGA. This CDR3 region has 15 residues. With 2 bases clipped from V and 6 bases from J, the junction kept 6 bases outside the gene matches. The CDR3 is CASSLGAGGWDTQYF. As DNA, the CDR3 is TGTGCCAGCAGCTTAGGAGCGGGAGGTTGGGATACGCAGTATTTT.

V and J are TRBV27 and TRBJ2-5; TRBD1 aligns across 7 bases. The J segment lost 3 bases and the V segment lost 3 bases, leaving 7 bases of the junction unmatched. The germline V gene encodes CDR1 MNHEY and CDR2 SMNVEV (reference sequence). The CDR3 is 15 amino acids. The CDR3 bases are TGTGCCAGCAGTTTCTCCTGGACAGGAGAAGAGACCCAGTACTTC. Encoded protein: CASSFSWTGEETQYF.

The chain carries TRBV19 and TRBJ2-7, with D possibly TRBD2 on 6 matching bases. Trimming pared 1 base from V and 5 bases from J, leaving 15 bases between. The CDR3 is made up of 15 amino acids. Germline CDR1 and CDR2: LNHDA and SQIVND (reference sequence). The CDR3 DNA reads TGTGCCAGTAGTATAGGAGGAGGGTTTGTGAACGAGCAGTACTTC. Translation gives CASSIGGGFVNEQYF.

CDR3 DNA sequence: TGTGCCGGACCGACTAGCGGGAGGTCGGAGACCCAGTACTTC. This sequence encodes CAGPTSGRSETQYF. The genes are TRBV27 and TRBJ2-5; TRBD2 matches 13 bases. Germline CDR1 is MNHEY and CDR2 is SMNVEV (reference sequence). The CDR3 covers 14 residues. The V and J ends lost 11 bases and 5 bases, in that order; junction bases with no gene match: 8.

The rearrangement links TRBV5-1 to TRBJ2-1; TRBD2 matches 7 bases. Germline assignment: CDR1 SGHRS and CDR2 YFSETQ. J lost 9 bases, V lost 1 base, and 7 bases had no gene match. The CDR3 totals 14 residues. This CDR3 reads CASSLSAGRGEQFF. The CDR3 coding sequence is TGCGCCAGCAGCTTGAGTGCAGGGAGGGGTGAGCAGTTCTTC.

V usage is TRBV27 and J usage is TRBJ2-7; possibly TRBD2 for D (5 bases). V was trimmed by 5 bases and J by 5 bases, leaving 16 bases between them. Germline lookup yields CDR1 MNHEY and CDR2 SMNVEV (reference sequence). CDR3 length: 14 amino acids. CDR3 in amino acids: CASSGSGRSNEQYF. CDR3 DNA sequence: TGTGCCAGCAGTGGGAGCGGTAGGAGTAACGAGCAGTACTTC.

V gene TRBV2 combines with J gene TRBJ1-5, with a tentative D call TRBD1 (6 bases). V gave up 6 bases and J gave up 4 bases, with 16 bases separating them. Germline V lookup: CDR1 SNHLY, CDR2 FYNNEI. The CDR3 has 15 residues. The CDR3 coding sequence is TGTGCCAGCAGCGCCGAGGGGGTAAATAATCAGCCCCAGCATTTT. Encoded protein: CASSAEGVNNQPQHF.

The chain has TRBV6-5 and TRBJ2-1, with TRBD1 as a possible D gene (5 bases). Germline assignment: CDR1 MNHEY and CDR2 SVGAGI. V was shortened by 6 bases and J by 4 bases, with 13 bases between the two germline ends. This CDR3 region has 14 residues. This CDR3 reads CASRGLTRYNEQFF. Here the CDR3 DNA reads TGTGCCAGCAGGGGGCTTACAAGATACAATGAGCAGTTCTTC.

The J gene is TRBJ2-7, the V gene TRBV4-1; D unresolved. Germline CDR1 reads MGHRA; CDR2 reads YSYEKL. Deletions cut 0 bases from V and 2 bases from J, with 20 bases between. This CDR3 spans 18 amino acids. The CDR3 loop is CASSQDPSSEMLTYEQYF. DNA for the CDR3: TGCGCCAGCAGCCAAGACCCTAGTTCGGAAATGCTAACCTACGAGCAGTACTTC.

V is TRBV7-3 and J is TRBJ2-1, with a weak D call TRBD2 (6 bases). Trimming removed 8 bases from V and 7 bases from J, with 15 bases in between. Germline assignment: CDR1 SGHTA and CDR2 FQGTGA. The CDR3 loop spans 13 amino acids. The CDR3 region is CASGGPSVNEQFF. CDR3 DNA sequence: TGTGCCAGCGGAGGGCCTTCTGTAAATGAGCAGTTCTTC.